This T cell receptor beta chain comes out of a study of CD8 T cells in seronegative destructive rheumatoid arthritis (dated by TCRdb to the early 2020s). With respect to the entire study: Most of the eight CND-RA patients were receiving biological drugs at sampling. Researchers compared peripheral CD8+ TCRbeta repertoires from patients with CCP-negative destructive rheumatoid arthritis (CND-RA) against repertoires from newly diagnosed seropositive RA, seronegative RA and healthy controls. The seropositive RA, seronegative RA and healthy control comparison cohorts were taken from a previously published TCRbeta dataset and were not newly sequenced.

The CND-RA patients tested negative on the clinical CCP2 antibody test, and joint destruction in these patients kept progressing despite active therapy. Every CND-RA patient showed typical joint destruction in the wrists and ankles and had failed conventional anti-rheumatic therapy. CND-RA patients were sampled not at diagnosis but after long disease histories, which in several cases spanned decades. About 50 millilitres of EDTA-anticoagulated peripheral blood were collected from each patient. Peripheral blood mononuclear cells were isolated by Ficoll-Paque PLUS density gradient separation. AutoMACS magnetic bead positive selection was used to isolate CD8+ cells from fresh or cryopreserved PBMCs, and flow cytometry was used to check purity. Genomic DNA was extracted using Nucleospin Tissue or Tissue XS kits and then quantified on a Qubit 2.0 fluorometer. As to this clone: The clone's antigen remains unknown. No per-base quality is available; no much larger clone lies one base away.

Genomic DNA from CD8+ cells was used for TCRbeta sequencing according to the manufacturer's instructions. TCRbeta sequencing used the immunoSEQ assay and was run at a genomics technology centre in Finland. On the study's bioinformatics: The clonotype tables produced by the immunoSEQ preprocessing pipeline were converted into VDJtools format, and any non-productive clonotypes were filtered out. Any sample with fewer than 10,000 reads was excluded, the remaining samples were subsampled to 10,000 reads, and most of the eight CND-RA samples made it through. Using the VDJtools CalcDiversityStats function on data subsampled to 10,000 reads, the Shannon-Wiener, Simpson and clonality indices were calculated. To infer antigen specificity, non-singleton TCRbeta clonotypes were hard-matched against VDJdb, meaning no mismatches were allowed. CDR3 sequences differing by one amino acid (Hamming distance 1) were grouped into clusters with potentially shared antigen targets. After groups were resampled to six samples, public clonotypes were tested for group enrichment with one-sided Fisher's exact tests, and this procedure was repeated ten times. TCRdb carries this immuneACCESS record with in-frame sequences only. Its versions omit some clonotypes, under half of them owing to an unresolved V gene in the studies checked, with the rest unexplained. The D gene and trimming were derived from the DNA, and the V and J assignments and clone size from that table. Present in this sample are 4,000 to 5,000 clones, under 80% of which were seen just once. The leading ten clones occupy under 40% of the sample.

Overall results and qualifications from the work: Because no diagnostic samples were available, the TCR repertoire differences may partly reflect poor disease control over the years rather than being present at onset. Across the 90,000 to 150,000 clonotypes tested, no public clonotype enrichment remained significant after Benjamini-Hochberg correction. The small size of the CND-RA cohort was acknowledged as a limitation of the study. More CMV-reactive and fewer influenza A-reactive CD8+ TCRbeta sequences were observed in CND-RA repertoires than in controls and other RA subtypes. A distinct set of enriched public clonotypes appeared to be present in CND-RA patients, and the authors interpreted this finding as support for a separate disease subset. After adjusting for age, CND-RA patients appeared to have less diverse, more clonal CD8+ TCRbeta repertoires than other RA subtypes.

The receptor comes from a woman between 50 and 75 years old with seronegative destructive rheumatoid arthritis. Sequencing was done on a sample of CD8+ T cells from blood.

The nucleotides are TGTGCCAGCAGCTTACTTTCGGGGGGGTACAATGAGCAGTTCTTC. This is translated as CASSLLSGGYNEQFF. Recombination linked TRBV7-9 to TRBJ2-1; 8 bases in the junction line up with TRBD2. From the germline V gene (reference sequence), CDR1 is SEHNR and CDR2 is FQNEAQ. V has 2 bases trimmed and J has 4 bases trimmed; junction bases matching no gene number 4. The CDR3 runs 15 amino acids, cysteine and phenylalanine included. Here the CDR3 DNA is all that survives: 45 bases in frame from base 1.